The present TCR beta chain was sequenced within a study of shared clonotypes between healthy human individuals. Sequencing was performed with immunoSEQ multiplex PCR; in TCRdb, only in-frame clones are kept and a portion is missing. Of some 580,000 clones in the sample, roughly 98% are singletons; the top ten hold 0.3%. Naive CD8 cells lacked CD45RO and underwent positive selection for CCR7, leaving out terminally differentiated effector memory CD45RA+ cells. This clone was seen once. This CDR3 has 13 amino acids. V gave up 7 bases and J gave up 8 bases, with 15 bases separating them. Germline V gene sequence: CDR1 SGHTA, CDR2 FQGNSA.

Sequencing was carried out using naive CD8+ T cells sorted from blood. The clonotype originates from a man aged 25 to 40 in good health. The V and J genes are TRBV7-2 and TRBJ2-1; a weak D match, TRBD2 (7 bases). DNA for the CDR3: TGTGCCAGCACCCCCGGGGGGCGGGATGAGCAGTTCTTC. Protein: CASTPGGRDEQFF. The variable domain in full, with the rest retrieved from reference TRBV7-2 and TRBJ2-1, is GAGVSQSPSNKVTEKGKDVELRCDPISGHTALYWYRQSLGQGLEFLIYFQGNSAPDKSGLPSDRFSAERTGGSVSTLTIQRTQQEDSAVYLCASTPGGRDEQFFGPGTRLTVL.